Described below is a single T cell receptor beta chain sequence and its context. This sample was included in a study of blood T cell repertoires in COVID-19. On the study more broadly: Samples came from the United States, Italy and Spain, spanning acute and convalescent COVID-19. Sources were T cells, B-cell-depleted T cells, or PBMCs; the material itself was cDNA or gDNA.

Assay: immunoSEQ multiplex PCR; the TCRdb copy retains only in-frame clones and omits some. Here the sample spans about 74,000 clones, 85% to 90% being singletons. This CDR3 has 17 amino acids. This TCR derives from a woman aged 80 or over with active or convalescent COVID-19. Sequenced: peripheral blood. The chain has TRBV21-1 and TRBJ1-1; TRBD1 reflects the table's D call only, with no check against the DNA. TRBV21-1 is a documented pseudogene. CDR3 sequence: CASISNAETGGCTEAFF. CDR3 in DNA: TGTGCCAGCATCTCAAACGCCGAGACAGGGGGATGCACTGAAGCTTTCTTT.